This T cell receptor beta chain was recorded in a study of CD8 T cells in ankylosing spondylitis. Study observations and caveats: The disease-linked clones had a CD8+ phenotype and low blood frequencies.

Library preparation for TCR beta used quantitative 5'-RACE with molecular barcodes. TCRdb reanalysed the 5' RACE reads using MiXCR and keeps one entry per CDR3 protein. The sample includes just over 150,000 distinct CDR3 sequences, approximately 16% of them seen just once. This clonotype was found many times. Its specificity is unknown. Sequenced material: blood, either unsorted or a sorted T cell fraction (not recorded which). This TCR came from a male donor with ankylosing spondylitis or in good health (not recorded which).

This chain's CDR3 is CASSSPWQNEKLFF. The DNA of the CDR3 is TGTGCCAGCAGTTCCCCATGGCAGAATGAAAAACTGTTTTTT. V usage is TRBV28 and J usage is TRBJ1-4; no firm D call. The CDR3 has 14 residues. Germline V CDR1 and CDR2: MDHEN, SYDVKM. V lost 4 bases to trimming and J lost 5 bases, with 11 bases between them.